Each of the 8 T cell receptor beta chains below was sequenced from the same sample in a study of T cell repertoires in cytomegalovirus infection. A single record per CDR3 protein comes from TCRdb applying MiXCR to the reads. This repertoire shows about 130,000 distinct CDR3 sequences, around 25% found once; its top ten account for 30% to 40%. Their target antigens are unknown. Sequencing was done on a sample of PBMCs, sequenced either directly or after in vitro stimulation (not recorded which). These receptors were taken from a human donor in good health (CMV status not recorded). Some clones in this sample may be carry-over from other donors' samples.

This clonotype was counted only a few times. This sequence joins TRBV20-1 and TRBJ2-3; D not certain. V was cut by 5 bases and J by 2 bases, with 14 bases left in between. The germline V gene has CDR1 DFQATT and CDR2 SNEGSKA (reference sequence). This CDR3 has 14 residues. The CDR3 region has the DNA TGCAGTGCTCCGCCAGTCCTATACACAGATACGCAGTATTTT. It is translated as CSAPPVLYTDTQYF.

The gene calls are TRBV20-1 and TRBJ2-7, with unresolved D. The germline V gene encodes CDR1 DFQATT and CDR2 SNEGSKA (reference sequence). The V gene lost 2 bases and the J gene lost 2 bases, with 13 bases spanning the gap. This CDR3 has 14 residues. This chain's CDR3 is CSARPLLPPYEQYF. CDR3 DNA sequence: TGCAGTGCTAGACCACTACTTCCCCCCTACGAGCAGTACTTC.

The gene calls are TRBV7-2 and TRBJ2-7; 11 bases are a match to TRBD2. This CDR3 is built from 15 residues. Per the germline V gene, CDR1 is SGHTA and CDR2 is FQGNSA. Trimming at V came to 4 bases and at J to 2 bases, leaving 4 bases not matched to a gene. The CDR3 sequence: CASSSTSGKTYEQYF. The CDR3 DNA reads TGTGCCAGCAGCTCGACTAGCGGGAAGACCTACGAGCAGTACTTC.

The rearrangement uses TRBV29-1 and TRBJ2-1; tentatively, D is TRBD1 or TRBD2 (5 bases each). This CDR3 spans 13 amino acids. V was cut by 6 bases and J by 10 bases, with 19 bases left in between. Looked up from germline, CDR1 is SQVTM and CDR2 is ANQGSEA. DNA for the CDR3: TGCAGCGTAGCCAGGGCCAGCGGTCAAGAGCAGTTCTTC. Translation gives CSVARASGQEQFF.

CDR3 DNA: TGTGCCAGCAGTGACCGGAGTTACGAGCAGTACTTC. This gives the protein CASSDRSYEQYF. The V and J genes are TRBV6-8 and TRBJ2-7; D is unresolved. CDR3 size: 12 residues. V was trimmed by 5 bases and J by 4 bases, leaving 9 bases between them. Germline values: CDR1 MNHGY, CDR2 SAAAGT.

This chain connects TRBV29-1 to TRBJ2-1, with D possibly matching TRBD2 (7 bases). Germline V gene data show CDR1 as SQVTM and CDR2 as ANQGSEA. The V end lost 7 bases, the J end lost 0 bases, and 16 bases lay between the germline ends. The CDR3 extends over 15 amino acids. As DNA, the CDR3 is TGCAGCGCAGAACAGGGAGGGGTCTCCTACAATGAGCAGTTCTTC. Amino acids: CSAEQGGVSYNEQFF.

The chain uses TRBV12-3 or TRBV12-4 and TRBJ1-3; D not certain. Trimming left V 4 bases short and J 4 bases short, with 2 bases between. The CDR3 is 11 residues long. This chain's CDR3 is CASSWGNTIYF. DNA for the CDR3: TGTGCCAGCAGTTGGGGAAACACCATATATTTT.

This clonotype came up a few times. V gene TRBV4-1 combines with J gene TRBJ1-2, with D possibly matching TRBD1 (6 bases). V lost 1 base and J lost 14, with 26 bases in between. CDR1 and CDR2 (germline): MGHRA, YSYEKL. This CDR3 region has 16 residues. The CDR3 reads CASSQGSGPAGARKTF. CDR3 coding DNA: TGCGCCAGCAGCCAAGGTTCGGGCCCGGCAGGGGCGCGGAAAACCTTC.